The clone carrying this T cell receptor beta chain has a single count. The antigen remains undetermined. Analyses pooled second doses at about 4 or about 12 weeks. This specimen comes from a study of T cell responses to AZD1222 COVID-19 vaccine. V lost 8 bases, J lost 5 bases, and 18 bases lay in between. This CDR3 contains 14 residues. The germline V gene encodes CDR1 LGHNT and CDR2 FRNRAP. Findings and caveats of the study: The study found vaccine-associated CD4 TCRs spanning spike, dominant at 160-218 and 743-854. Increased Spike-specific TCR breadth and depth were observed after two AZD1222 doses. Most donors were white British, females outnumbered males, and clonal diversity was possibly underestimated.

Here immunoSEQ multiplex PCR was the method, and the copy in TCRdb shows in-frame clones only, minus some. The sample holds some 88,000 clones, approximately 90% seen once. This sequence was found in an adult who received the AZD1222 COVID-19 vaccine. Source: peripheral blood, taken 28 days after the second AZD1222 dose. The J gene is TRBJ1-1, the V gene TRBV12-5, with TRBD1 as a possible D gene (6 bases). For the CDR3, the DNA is TGTGCTAGTAGCCAAGGGGGGGCGGAAACTGAAGCTTTCTTT. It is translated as CASSQGGAETEAFF.